One and the same sample provided the 14 T cell receptor beta chains below, sequenced in a study of blood T cells in healthy people across ages (dated by TCRdb to 2015 to 2017). Receptors were amplified or captured by 5' RACE. The sequencing machine was an Illumina HiSeq 2500. A second roughly 7 to 11 cycle PCR used a sample-barcoded 5' primer and a J-beta primer mix. The public reads were reanalyzed by TCRdb: fastp trimming at Q25, MiXCR alignment, in-frame beta chains only. A single entry per CDR3 protein holds the most common genes and DNA from its merged rows. The sample table lists fewer than 600,000 distinct CDR3 sequences, about 29% of them with a count of one. 3% to 4.5% of the sample belongs to the ten largest clones. This sample was shared with a second study, whose subject was T cells of mothers and their children.

Material for sequencing was blood. The receptors derive from a boy aged 2 to 9 in good health.

The gene calls are TRBV9 and TRBJ2-1; tentative D call: TRBD1 (5 bases). CDR1 SGDLS and CDR2 YYNGEE come from the germline V gene. This CDR3 region has 13 residues. The V end lost 0 bases, the J end lost 9 bases, and 10 bases lay between the germline ends. CDR3 DNA: TGTGCCAGCAGCGTAGACAGTAGGGGTGAGCAGTTCTTC. It is translated as CASSVDSRGEQFF. Combining the CDR3 with reference TRBV9 and TRBJ2-1 gives the whole variable domain DSGVTQTPKHLITATGQRVTLRCSPRSGDLSVYWYQQSLDQGLQFLIQYYNGEERAKGNILERFSAQQFPDLHSELNLSSLELGDSALYFCASSVDSRGEQFFGPGTRLTVL.

The gene calls are TRBV6-1 and TRBJ1-5, with D possibly TRBD1 on 5 matching bases. Trimming pared 6 bases from V and 12 bases from J, leaving 15 bases between. The CDR3 contains 12 residues. Germline values: CDR1 MNHNS, CDR2 SASEGT. The CDR3 loop reads CASSAGPGLQHF. DNA for the CDR3: TGTGCCAGCAGCGCCGGTCCAGGGCTCCAGCATTTT.

The chain links TRBV5-1 to TRBJ2-7; 14 nucleotides match TRBD2. Germline loops: CDR1 SGHRS, CDR2 YFSETQ. Trimming cost V 4 bases and J 11 bases; bases outside gene matches: 5. CDR3 size: 13 residues. The CDR3 sequence is CASSPGLAGDKYF. The DNA of the CDR3 is TGCGCCAGCAGCCCGGGACTAGCGGGAGACAAGTACTTC.

This chain links TRBV30 with TRBJ2-4; 8 nucleotides align to TRBD1. The CDR3 contains 14 residues. Trimming removed 1 base from V and 1 base from J; junction bases left unmatched: 0. Germline CDR1 GTSNPN, CDR2 SVGIG (reference sequence). This CDR3 is CAWSGQGAKNIQYF. The DNA for the CDR3 is TGTGCCTGGAGTGGACAGGGGGCCAAAAACATTCAGTACTTC.

This clonotype occurred once. This rearrangement joins TRBV18 to TRBJ2-5; D remains ambiguous. Deletions cut 2 bases from V and 4 bases from J, with 11 bases between. The germline V gene has CDR1 KGHSH and CDR2 LQKENI. The CDR3 loop spans 14 amino acids. For the CDR3, the DNA is TGTGCCAGCTCACCAGGCGGCCCCCCAGAGACCCAGTACTTC. Residues: CASSPGGPPETQYF.

This clonotype has more than one count but fewer than ten. This chain connects TRBV10-1 to TRBJ2-2; 13 nucleotides agree with TRBD2. CDR1 and CDR2 from the germline V gene are WNHNN and SYGVQD (reference sequence). The length of the CDR3 is 17 residues. Trimming at V came to 8 bases and at J to 1 base, leaving 7 bases not matched to a gene. CDR3 sequence: CASVRLAGGMNTGELFF. The CDR3 region has the DNA TGCGCCAGCGTCCGACTAGCGGGAGGAATGAACACCGGGGAGCTGTTTTTT.

The V call is TRBV20-1, the J call TRBJ1-4, with TRBD1 matching 9 bases. Germline values: CDR1 DFQATT, CDR2 SNEGSKA (reference sequence). V lost 5 bases and J lost 7; bases outside the gene matches: 5. This CDR3 contains 13 residues. The CDR3 DNA is TGCAGTGCTCCGGACAGGGGCAGTGAAAAACTGTTTTTT. As protein: CSAPDRGSEKLFF.

The chain carries TRBV6-6 and TRBJ2-6; no definite D call. This CDR3 spans 16 amino acids. Trimming left V 4 bases short and J 3 bases short, with 13 bases between. CDR1 and CDR2 (germline): MNHNY, SVGAGI (reference sequence). The CDR3 is CASSFTAKRGANVLTF. The CDR3 region has the DNA TGTGCCAGCAGTTTTACGGCGAAGCGTGGGGCCAACGTCCTGACTTTC.

In this sample, this clonotype turned up a few times. The gene calls are TRBV4-3 and TRBJ2-5, with no clear D. CDR3 length: 14 residues. Germline assignment: CDR1 LGHNA and CDR2 YSLEER. V lost 0 bases and J lost 2, with 7 bases in between. CDR3 nucleotide sequence: TGCGCCAGCAGCCAAGATGTGGTACAAGAGACCCAGTACTTC. Its translation is CASSQDVVQETQYF.

The chain recombines TRBV19 with TRBJ2-5; 9 bases match TRBD1. The CDR3 consists of 15 residues. J lost 5 bases, V lost 4 bases, and 8 bases had no gene match. CDR1 is LNHDA, CDR2 SQIVND, per germline (reference sequence). The CDR3 DNA sequence: TGTGCCAGTAGTAACCCGGGACAGGGAGGGGAGACCCAGTACTTC. Encoded protein: CASSNPGQGGETQYF.

This clonotype was seen a few times. V and J are TRBV5-1 and TRBJ1-1; D is ambiguous. CDR1 is SGHRS and CDR2 is YFSETQ in the germline V gene. Trimming took off 4 bases at V and 0 bases at J, with 16 bases between the two ends. The CDR3 has 16 amino acids. DNA of the CDR3: TGCGCCAGCAGCGCGGACCCAGCTGGCGTGAACACTGAAGCTTTCTTT. Its translation: CASSADPAGVNTEAFF.

This clonotype was seen a few times. The chain recombines TRBV12-3 or TRBV12-4 with TRBJ2-4, with TRBD1 matching over 7 bases. This CDR3 region has 14 residues. With 5 bases clipped from V and 2 bases from J, the junction kept 3 bases outside the gene matches. CDR3 DNA sequence: TGTGCCAGCAGTCTACAGGGGACCAAAAACATTCAGTACTTC. Amino acids: CASSLQGTKNIQYF.

The table lists this clonotype with many counts. V is TRBV5-1 and J is TRBJ1-2; TRBD1 matches 10 bases. V shed 4 bases and J 8 bases; nucleotides not matched to a gene: 5. CDR3 length: 13 amino acids. The germline CDR1 and CDR2 sequences are SGHRS and YFSETQ. CDR3 protein: CASSPGQGNGYTF. CDR3 bases: TGCGCCAGCAGCCCGGGACAGGGGAACGGCTACACCTTC.

This clonotype was detected only a few times. The chain employs TRBV7-9 and TRBJ2-5; no definite D call. The J call may be faulty, since TRBJ2-7 better matches the DNA end. Germline CDR1 and CDR2: SEHNR and FQNEAQ (reference sequence). This CDR3 has 13 residues. In DNA form, the CDR3 reads TGTGCCAGCAGCTTCTCCCCACAGAACGAGCAGTACTTC. This gives the protein CASSFSPQNEQYF.